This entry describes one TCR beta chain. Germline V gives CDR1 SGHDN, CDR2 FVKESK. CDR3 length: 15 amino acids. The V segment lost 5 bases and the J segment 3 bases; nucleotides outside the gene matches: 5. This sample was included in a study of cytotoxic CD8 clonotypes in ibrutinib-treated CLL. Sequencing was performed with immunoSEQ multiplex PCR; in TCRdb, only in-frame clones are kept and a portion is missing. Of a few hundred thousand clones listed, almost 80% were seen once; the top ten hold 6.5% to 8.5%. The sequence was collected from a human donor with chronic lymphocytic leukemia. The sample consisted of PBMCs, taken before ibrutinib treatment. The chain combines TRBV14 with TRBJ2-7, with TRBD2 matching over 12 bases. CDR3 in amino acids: CASSTAGLAGYEQYF. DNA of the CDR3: TGTGCCAGCAGCACCGCGGGACTAGCGGGCTACGAGCAGTACTTC.